A selection of T cell receptor beta chains follows, all from one sample in a study of T cell responses to AZD1222 COVID-19 vaccine. Produced via immunoSEQ multiplex PCR; TCRdb's table is partial and in-frame only. The sample has about 73,000 clones, about 90% seen once. The sequencing here drew on peripheral blood, taken 28 days after the second AZD1222 dose. Receptors originate from an adult who received the AZD1222 COVID-19 vaccine. Each CDR3 is given with its conserved first and last residue. D genes are given only for firm matches. Clone size, where shown, is once, few, many, or a class for clones that have expanded.

v_call	clone_size	d_call	j_call	cdr3_aa	cdr3_nt
TRBV6-6	-	-	TRBJ1-5	CASSPTGGGNQPQHF	TGTGCCAGCAGCCCCACAGGCGGCGGCAATCAGCCCCAGCATTTT
TRBV6-5	-	-	TRBJ1-4	CASSRRQLTNEKLFF	TGTGCCAGCAGTAGGCGACAGCTCACTAATGAAAAACTGTTTTTT
TRBV9	-	-	TRBJ2-3	CASSVATSFTDTQYF	TGTGCCAGCAGCGTAGCGACCTCCTTCACAGATACGCAGTATTTT
TRBV28	-	TRBD1	TRBJ1-6	CASSPTGLNSPLHF	TGTGCCAGCAGCCCGACAGGGTTGAATTCACCCCTCCACTTT
TRBV6-2/TRBV6-3	once	-	TRBJ1-5	CASSLPGPQHF	TGTGCCAGCAGTCTCCCGGGGCCCCAGCATTTT
TRBV12-3/TRBV12-4	-	-	TRBJ2-3	CASRLAADTQYF	TGTGCCAGCAGGCTTGCCGCAGATACGCAGTATTTT
TRBV27	-	TRBD1	TRBJ2-3	CASSPRDRVADTQYF	TGTGCCAGCAGTCCACGGGACAGGGTGGCAGATACGCAGTATTTT
TRBV19	-	TRBD1	TRBJ1-6	CASRIDRVGGSPLHF	TGTGCCAGTAGAATCGACAGGGTCGGGGGTTCACCCCTCCACTTT
TRBV5-1	-	TRBD2	TRBJ2-3	CASSLLAGGQDTQYF	TGCGCCAGCAGCTTGTTAGCGGGGGGCCAAGATACGCAGTATTTT
TRBV16	-	-	TRBJ1-3	CASSQSGGRSGNTIYF	TGTGCCAGCAGCCAATCGGGGGGGCGTTCTGGAAACACCATATATTTT
TRBV7-8	-	TRBD2	TRBJ2-1	CASSSAGLAGRNEQFF	TGTGCCAGCAGTTCAGCTGGACTAGCGGGGAGGAATGAGCAGTTCTTC
TRBV10-3	-	-	TRBJ2-3	CAISESSGMVSDTQYF	TGTGCCATCAGTGAGTCATCTGGGATGGTATCAGATACGCAGTATTTT
TRBV24-1	few	TRBD2	TRBJ2-5	CATSYSGAGGEETQYF	TGTGCCACCAGTTATTCGGGAGCGGGGGGCGAAGAGACCCAGTACTTC
TRBV5-5	-	-	TRBJ1-1	CASSLSAMNTEAFF	TGTGCCAGCAGCTTGTCGGCTATGAACACTGAAGCTTTCTTT
TRBV10-3	-	TRBD2	TRBJ2-7	CAISDSDRGRTSGGISSYEQYF	TGTGCCATCAGTGATTCCGACAGGGGCCGGACTAGCGGGGGGATAAGCTCCTACGAGCAGTACTTC
TRBV12-5	-	-	TRBJ2-7	CASGPQNSGEQYF	TGTGCTAGTGGTCCTCAAAATTCGGGGGAGCAGTACTTC
TRBV6-1	-	-	TRBJ2-7	CASSEIGIYEQYF	TGTGCCAGCAGTGAGATAGGGATCTACGAGCAGTACTTC
TRBV9	-	-	TRBJ2-7	CASSVGSDSYEQYF	TGTGCCAGCAGCGTAGGGTCAGACAGCTACGAGCAGTACTTC
TRBV6-5	-	TRBD2	TRBJ2-1	CASTLAGGVNEQFF	TGTGCCAGCACCCTAGCGGGGGGCGTCAATGAGCAGTTCTTC
TRBV19	-	-	TRBJ2-3	CASSIDPGTDTQYF	TGTGCCAGTAGTATAGATCCGGGAACAGATACGCAGTATTTT
TRBV10-2	-	-	TRBJ2-1	CASSEDGTSFGNEQFF	TGCGCCAGCAGTGAGGACGGGACATCATTCGGGAATGAGCAGTTCTTC
TRBV11-2	few	TRBD1	TRBJ2-1	CASSGLQGAYNEQFF	TGTGCCAGCAGCGGATTACAGGGGGCCTACAATGAGCAGTTCTTC
TRBV4-3	-	-	TRBJ1-2	CASSPKWAEVANYGYTF	TGCGCCAGCAGCCCGAAGTGGGCGGAAGTGGCTAACTATGGCTACACCTTC